This entry describes one T cell receptor (beta chain). The data are from a study of blood T cell repertoires in COVID-19. For the study at large: T cells, B-cell-depleted T cells, or PBMCs supplied cDNA or gDNA.

The table came from immunoSEQ multiplex PCR; TCRdb's copy has only in-frame clones and leaves some out. The table has 260,000 or so clones, 81% seen once. The sequenced material came from peripheral blood. The sequence derives from a woman aged 80 or older with COVID-19, enrolled during active disease.

The CDR3 nucleotides read TGTGCCAGCAGCTTCCGGCGGGGGCTGGACACTGAAGCTTTCTTT. Translation gives CASSFRRGLDTEAFF. The chain couples TRBV13 to TRBJ1-1; weak D call: TRBD1 (6 bases). The germline V and J ends were trimmed by 3 bases and 3 bases, with 14 bases remaining between them. The CDR3 loop spans 15 amino acids. Germline CDR1 PRHDT, CDR2 FYEKMQ (reference sequence).